This T cell receptor beta chain was observed in a study of cytomegalovirus exposure and HLA in healthy donors. This CDR3 spans 13 amino acids. The V and J ends lost 4 bases and 7 bases, in that order; junction bases with no gene match: 5. In germline, CDR1 is LNHDA, CDR2 SQIVND (reference sequence). Generated by immunoSEQ multiplex PCR, the TCRdb table keeps only in-frame clones and is missing some. The sample has 100,000 to 150,000 clones, about 90% seen once; the top ten hold 1.4%. The sequenced sample was PBMCs. The clonotype originates from a man aged 25 to 45 in good health and CMV-seronegative. The chain employs TRBV19 and TRBJ1-2; 8 nucleotides agree with TRBD1. The CDR3 DNA reads as TGTGCCAGTAGTAGAGGACAGGGCGGTGGCTACACCTTC. As protein: CASSRGQGGGYTF.